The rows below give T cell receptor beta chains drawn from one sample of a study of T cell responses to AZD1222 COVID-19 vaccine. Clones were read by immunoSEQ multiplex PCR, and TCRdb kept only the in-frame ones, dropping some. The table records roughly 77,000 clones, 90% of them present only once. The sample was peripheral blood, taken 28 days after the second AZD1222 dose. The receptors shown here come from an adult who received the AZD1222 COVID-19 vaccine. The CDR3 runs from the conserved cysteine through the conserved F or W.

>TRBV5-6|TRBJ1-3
CASSLAGRTGNTIYF
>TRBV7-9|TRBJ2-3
CASSLSEAQQYF
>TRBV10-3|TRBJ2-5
CAIGTGETQYF
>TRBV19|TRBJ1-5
CASSSSRWGLAQPQHF
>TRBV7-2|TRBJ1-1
CASSLDGGNTEAFF
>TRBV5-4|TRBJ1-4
CASSLEGPRNEKLFF
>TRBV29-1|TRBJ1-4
CSGSWGEKLFF
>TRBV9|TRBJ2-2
CASSDSRNTGELFF
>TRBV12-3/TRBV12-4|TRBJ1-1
CASRTGGTEAFF
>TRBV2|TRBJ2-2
CASTLLTSTAGELFF
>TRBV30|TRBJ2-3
CAWSWDRGRAGNPDTQYF
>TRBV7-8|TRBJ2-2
CASSLGGRDTGELFF
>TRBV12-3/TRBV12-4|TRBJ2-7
CASSLGQGDEQYF
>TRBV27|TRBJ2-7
CASIRQGGSYEQYF
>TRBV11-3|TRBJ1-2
CASSPRTGNYGYTF
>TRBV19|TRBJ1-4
CASSKGQGDEKLFF
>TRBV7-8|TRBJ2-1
CASSLQGGGVNEQFF
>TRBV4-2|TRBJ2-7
CASSQGDLYEQYF
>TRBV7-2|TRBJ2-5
CASSLDPGRGETQYF
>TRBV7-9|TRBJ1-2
CASSLAGPRGDGYTF
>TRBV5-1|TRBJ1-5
CASSPVAGSGQPQHF
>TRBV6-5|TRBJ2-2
CASSYLDGGNTGELFF
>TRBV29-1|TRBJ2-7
CSVVGQGHYEQYF
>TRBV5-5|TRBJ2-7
CASSLGREPYEQYF
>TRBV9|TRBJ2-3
CASSPHADTQYF
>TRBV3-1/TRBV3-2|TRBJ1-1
CASSQARTAAMNTEAFF
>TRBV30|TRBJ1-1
CAWVNRVSWGTEAFF
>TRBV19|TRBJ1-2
CASTAGNYGYTF
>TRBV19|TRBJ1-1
CASLDLRGRITEAFF
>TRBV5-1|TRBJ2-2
CASSLRTQDTGELFF
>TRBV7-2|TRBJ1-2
CASSLGATFYGYTF
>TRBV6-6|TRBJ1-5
CASTNTGTPNQPQHF
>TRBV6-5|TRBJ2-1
CATYRDGNYNEQFF
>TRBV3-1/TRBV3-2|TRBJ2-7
CASSQVAGVYYEQYF
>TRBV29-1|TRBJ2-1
CSVDLVRGNEQFF
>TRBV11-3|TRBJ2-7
CASSGRSYEQYF
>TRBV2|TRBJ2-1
CASGASRHEQFF
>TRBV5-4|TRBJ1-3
CASSLSIGGTGNTIYF
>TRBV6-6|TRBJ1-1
CASRDSIGPVTEAFF
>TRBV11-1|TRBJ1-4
CASSLRQGNEKLFF
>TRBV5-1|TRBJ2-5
CASSQDRLQETQYF
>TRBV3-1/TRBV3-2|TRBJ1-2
CASSQGGGPGYTF
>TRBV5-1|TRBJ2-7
CASSLKVLYEQYF
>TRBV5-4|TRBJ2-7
CASSRRDRGSYEQYF